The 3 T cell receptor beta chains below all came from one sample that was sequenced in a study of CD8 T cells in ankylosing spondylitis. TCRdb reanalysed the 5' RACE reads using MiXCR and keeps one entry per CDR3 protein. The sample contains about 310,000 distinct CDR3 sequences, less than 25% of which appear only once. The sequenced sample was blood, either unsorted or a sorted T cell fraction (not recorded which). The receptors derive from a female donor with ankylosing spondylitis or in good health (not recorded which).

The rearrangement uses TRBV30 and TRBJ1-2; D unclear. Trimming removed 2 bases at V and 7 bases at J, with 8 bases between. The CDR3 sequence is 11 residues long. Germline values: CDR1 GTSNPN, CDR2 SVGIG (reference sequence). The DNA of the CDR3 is TGTGCCTGGAGTCCGGGATCTGGCTACACCTTC. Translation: CAWSPGSGYTF.

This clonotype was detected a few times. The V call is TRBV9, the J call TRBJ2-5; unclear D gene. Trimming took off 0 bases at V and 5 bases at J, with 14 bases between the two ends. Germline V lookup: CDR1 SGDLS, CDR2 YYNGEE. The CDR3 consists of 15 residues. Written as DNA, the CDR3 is TGTGCCAGCAGCGTAGGCGCAAGGAGCATTGAGACCCAGTACTTC. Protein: CASSVGARSIETQYF.

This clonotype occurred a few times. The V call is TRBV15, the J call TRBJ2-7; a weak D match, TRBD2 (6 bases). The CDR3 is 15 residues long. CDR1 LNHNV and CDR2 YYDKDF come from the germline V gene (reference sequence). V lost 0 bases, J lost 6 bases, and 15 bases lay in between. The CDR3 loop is CATSRDPSGEAEQYF. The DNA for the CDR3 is TGTGCCACCAGCAGAGATCCATCGGGGGAGGCCGAGCAGTACTTC.